This TCR beta chain stems from a study of Graves' ophthalmopathy and Graves' hyperthyroidism. Study observations and caveats: The 13-signature model separated ophthalmopathy from stable hyperthyroidism at just under 90% sensitivity and 80% to 84% specificity.

Ophthalmopathy cases showed moderate-to-severe activity, scoring CAS ≥3 and NOSPECS ≥4, with duration under 3 months. This CDR3 spans 15 amino acids. Germline CDR1 LNHDA, CDR2 SQIVND (reference sequence). As concerns this clonotype: Its antigen is not identified. With a much larger clone just one base away, this may be a read error.

Amplification of the TCR beta CDR3 regions used RNA transcripts (as template). RT-PCR in the first round used HTBI primers; a second-round multiplex PCR followed. Using its own MiXCR run on the multiplex PCR reads, TCRdb lists one record per CDR3 protein. The sample includes around 670,000 distinct CDR3 sequences, 40% of them seen just once. The sample consisted of peripheral blood. The chain carries TRBV19 and TRBJ2-5; 7 bases are shared with TRBD1. The TCR sequence derives from an adult man with Graves' ophthalmopathy. This CDR3 is CAGSIAAGGQETQYF. The DNA for the CDR3 is TGTGCCGGTAGTATCGCGGCAGGGGGCCAAGAGACCCAGTACTTC.